These T cell receptor beta chains were read from a single sample in a study of T cells in Graves' hyperthyroidism and ophthalmopathy. TCRdb re-called the multiplex PCR reads with MiXCR, one entry per CDR3 protein. The sample has about 510,000 distinct CDR3 sequences; 40% to 50% are singletons. The sample consisted of peripheral blood or thyroid tissue (not recorded which). The receptors shown here come from an adult woman with Graves' disease, either hyperthyroidism or ophthalmopathy (not recorded which). Both conserved end residues are part of each CDR3. A D gene is named only where the DNA matches it firmly. The size entry is marked missing in some rows and otherwise reads once, few, many or a size class.

>-|14|-|TRBV5-5|TRBJ1-1
CASSHRISGTEAFF
TGTGCCAGCAGCCACAGAATATCGGGCACTGAAGCTTTCTTT
>TRBD1|15|-|TRBV5-1|TRBJ2-7
CASSDPGQKSYEQYF
TGCGCCAGCAGCGATCCGGGACAGAAGTCCTACGAGCAGTACTTC
>-|17|-|TRBV7-9|TRBJ1-1
CASSLDGSGAQNTEAFF
TGTGCCAGCAGCTTAGATGGGTCAGGGGCGCAGAACACTGAAGCTTTCTTT
>-|13|few|TRBV10-3|TRBJ2-7
CAISERGRYEQYF
TGTGCCATCAGTGAGCGGGGGCGTTACGAGCAGTACTTC
>TRBD1|14|once|TRBV29-1|TRBJ2-7
CSVFGQGVSYEQYF
TGCAGCGTTTTTGGACAGGGCGTTTCCTACGAGCAGTACTTC
>-|13|few|TRBV15|TRBJ1-1
CATSSRALKGAFF
TGTGCCACCAGCAGCAGGGCCCTCAAAGGAGCTTTCTTT
>-|15|-|TRBV12-3/TRBV12-4|TRBJ1-2
CASSLTGLANYGYTF
TGTGCCAGCAGCTTAACAGGGTTAGCTAACTATGGCTACACCTTC
>-|11|many|TRBV28|TRBJ1-2
CASRSTIGYTF
TGTGCCAGCAGGTCGACCATTGGCTACACCTTC
>-|18|once|TRBV7-2|TRBJ2-7
CASSAPLRGPDGGYEQYF
TGTGCCAGCAGCGCTCCACTCCGGGGCCCCGACGGTGGGTACGAGCAGTACTTC
>-|15|many|TRBV2|TRBJ1-3
CASSETGSSGNTIYF
TGTGCCAGCAGTGAAACAGGGAGCTCTGGAAACACCATATATTTT
>-|14|many|TRBV7-9|TRBJ2-6
CASSYPSGANVLTF
TGTGCCAGCAGTTATCCCTCTGGGGCCAACGTCCTGACTTTC
>-|15|many|TRBV4-3|TRBJ2-2
CASSFGTSNTGELFF
TGCGCCAGCAGCTTCGGGACTTCTAACACCGGGGAGCTGTTTTTT
>-|14|few|TRBV20-1|TRBJ1-1
CSARDPSATTEAFF
TGCAGTGCTAGAGATCCTTCAGCGACCACTGAAGCTTTCTTT
>TRBD1|16|-|TRBV7-9|TRBJ2-3
CASSLERTGSTDTQYF
TGTGCCAGCAGCTTAGAAAGGACAGGGAGCACAGATACGCAGTATTTT
>TRBD2|14|many|TRBV29-1|TRBJ2-7
CSVEGLAGGYEQYF
TGCAGCGTGGAAGGACTAGCGGGAGGCTACGAGCAGTACTTC
>-|15|few|TRBV15|TRBJ1-2
CATSRVPDGNYGYTF
TGTGCCACCAGCAGAGTACCCGACGGAAACTATGGCTACACCTTC
>-|13|-|TRBV5-5|TRBJ2-5
CASSFPGSETQYF
TGTGCCAGCAGCTTTCCGGGGTCAGAGACCCAGTACTTC
>-|12|-|TRBV14|TRBJ1-2
CASSQGRDRYTF
TGTGCCAGCAGCCAAGGCAGGGATCGCTACACCTTC
>-|20|-|TRBV11-2|TRBJ1-2
CASSFYICSAWHSSNYGYTF
-
>-|15|-|TRBV15|TRBJ1-2
CATSRTLGAGYGYTF
TGTGCCACCAGCAGGACCCTAGGGGCTGGCTATGGCTACACCTTC
>-|17|few|TRBV10-3|TRBJ2-2
CAISEAGQSGNTGELFF
TGTGCCATCAGTGAGGCAGGACAGTCAGGGAACACCGGGGAGCTGTTTTTT
>-|14|-|TRBV4-3|TRBJ1-4
CASSPSGDLEKLFF
TGCGCCAGCAGCCCCTCTGGGGACCTTGAAAAACTGTTTTTT
>-|16|-|TRBV6-1|TRBJ2-7
CASRELRDGSYYEQYF
TGTGCCAGCAGAGAACTCCGGGACGGGTCCTACTACGAGCAGTACTTC
>TRBD2|14|-|TRBV29-1|TRBJ2-5
CSVTLAGGGETQYF
TGCAGCGTTACCCTAGCGGGAGGGGGGGAGACCCAGTACTTC
>-|17|-|TRBV10-3|TRBJ1-2
CAISEGGRSDVNYGYTF
TGTGCCATCAGTGAGGGGGGGCGATCAGATGTTAACTATGGCTACACCTTC
>-|13|-|TRBV30|TRBJ2-5
CAWVDHLQETQYF
TGTGCCTGGGTGGACCACCTCCAAGAGACCCAGTACTTC
>-|12|-|TRBV2|TRBJ1-2
CASALGTYGYTF
TGTGCCAGCGCCTTGGGGACCTATGGCTACACCTTC
>-|13|many|TRBV3-1|TRBJ2-5
CASSQSPKETQYF
TGTGCCAGCAGCCAAAGCCCCAAGGAGACCCAGTACTTC
>-|15|few|TRBV15|TRBJ2-5
CATSRAILTEETQYF
TGTGCCACCAGCAGGGCAATACTGACTGAAGAGACCCAGTACTTC
>TRBD2|15|many|TRBV6-5|TRBJ2-1
CASSYRREAYNEQFF
TGTGCCAGCAGTTACCGTCGGGAGGCCTACAATGAGCAGTTCTTC
>-|13|many|TRBV12-3/TRBV12-4|TRBJ1-6
CASSPGGGSPLHF
TGTGCCAGCAGTCCAGGTGGTGGTTCACCCCTCCACTTT
>TRBD2|17|-|TRBV15|TRBJ2-7
CASSQYLLADLSYEQYF
TGTGCCAGCAGCCAATACCTTCTAGCGGACCTCTCCTACGAGCAGTACTTC
>-|16|-|TRBV15|TRBJ1-5
CATSRDWGAGDQPQHF
TGTGCCACCAGCAGAGATTGGGGGGCAGGGGACCAGCCCCAGCATTTT
>-|12|few|TRBV28|TRBJ1-1
CASRGAHTEAFF
TGTGCCAGCAGGGGGGCGCACACTGAAGCTTTCTTT
>-|14|many|TRBV7-2|TRBJ2-5
CASSSQGSLETQYF
TGTGCCAGCAGCTCACAGGGTTCGTTGGAGACCCAGTACTTC
>-|13|-|TRBV2|TRBJ1-1
CASCPGGYDEAFF
TGTGCCAGCTGCCCCGGCGGATACGATGAAGCTTTCTTT
>TRBD1|15|many|TRBV6-1|TRBJ1-6
CASSEQGDLNSPLHF
TGTGCCAGCAGTGAACAGGGGGATCTCAATTCACCCCTCCACTTT
>-|13|many|TRBV28|TRBJ2-6
CASSGTGANVLTF
TGTGCCAGCAGTGGGACTGGGGCCAACGTCCTGACTTTC
>-|10|many|TRBV28|TRBJ1-5
CASGTQPQHF
TGTGCCAGCGGCACCCAGCCCCAGCATTTT
>TRBD1|13|-|TRBV11-3|TRBJ2-6
CASSSRQGVTLTF
TGTGCCAGCAGCTCACGACAGGGGGTGACTCTGACTTTC
>-|19|many|TRBV4-2|TRBJ2-5
CASSQEGGPSYGIQETQYF
TGTGCCAGCAGCCAAGAGGGGGGTCCTAGTTATGGGATACAAGAGACCCAGTACTTC
>TRBD1|15|many|TRBV12-3/TRBV12-4|TRBJ1-1
CASRRADREGTEAFF
TGTGCCAGCAGAAGGGCGGACAGGGAGGGGACTGAAGCTTTCTTT